One and the same sample provided the 30 T cell receptor beta chains below, sequenced in a study of cytomegalovirus exposure and HLA in healthy donors. PCR used 60 Vbeta primers and 13 Jbeta primers. Produced via immunoSEQ multiplex PCR; TCRdb's table is partial and in-frame only. Here the sample table reports about 96,000 clones. Sequences were obtained from PBMCs. These TCRs come from a woman aged 30 to 39 in good health and CMV-seronegative.

The chain couples TRBV19 to TRBJ1-2; TRBD1 matches 7 bases. Germline V lookup: CDR1 LNHDA, CDR2 SQIVND (reference sequence). V lost 5 bases and J lost 0; bases outside the gene matches: 6. There are 15 residues in the CDR3. The CDR3 nucleotides are TGTGCCAGTAGTGAAGGGACAGTTACTAACTATGGCTACACCTTC. This sequence encodes CASSEGTVTNYGYTF.

V gene TRBV4-1 combines with J gene TRBJ2-7; a possible D gene is TRBD1 (5 bases). V was trimmed by 4 bases and J by 4 bases, leaving 11 bases between them. CDR3 length: 13 amino acids. Germline V gives CDR1 MGHRA, CDR2 YSYEKL. CDR3 amino acids: CASSRTTAYEQYF. CDR3 DNA: TGCGCCAGCAGCCGGACGACAGCTTACGAGCAGTACTTC.

This chain uses TRBV15 with TRBJ2-7, with 9 bases fitting TRBD2. Germline V gene lookup returns CDR1 LNHNV and CDR2 YYDKDF (reference sequence). This CDR3 has 18 residues. Germline trimming cut 3 bases from V and 2 bases from J; bases unmatched to any gene: 14. DNA of the CDR3: TGTGCCACCAGCAGCAGCCTAACGAGCGGGAGGACCACCTACGAGCAGTACTTC. Amino acids: CATSSSLTSGRTTYEQYF. The full variable domain, with the rest looked up from reference TRBV15 and TRBJ2-7, is DAMVIQNPRYQVTQFGKPVTLSCSQTLNHNVMYWYQQKSSQAPKLLFHYYDKDFNNEADTPDNFQSRRPNTSFCFLDIRSPGLGDTAMYLCATSSSLTSGRTTYEQYFGPGTRLTVT.

The chain employs TRBV7-6 and TRBJ1-2, with D perhaps matching TRBD1 (6 bases). Germline assignment: CDR1 SGHVS and CDR2 FNYEAQ. The V end was cut by 5 bases, the J end by 7 bases, with 14 bases between. This CDR3 is built from 13 residues. CDR3 nucleotide sequence: TGTGCCAGCAGCGCCGAACAACAGGGTGGCTACACCTTC. This encodes CASSAEQQGGYTF.

The chain links TRBV11-3 to TRBJ2-1; no clear D. Germline V CDR1 and CDR2: SGHNT, YENEEA. The CDR3 is made up of 12 amino acids. V was pared by 2 bases and J by 6 bases, with 5 bases between. The CDR3 sequence is CASSLLSNEQFF. In DNA, the CDR3 is TGTGCCAGCAGCTTACTAAGCAATGAGCAGTTCTTC.

The V call is TRBV6-4, the J call TRBJ2-3, with 9 bases fitting TRBD2. CDR1 is MRHNA and CDR2 is SNTAGT in the germline V gene. Trimming cost V 3 bases and J 3 bases; bases outside gene matches: 7. The CDR3 loop spans 16 amino acids. DNA for the CDR3: TGTGCCAGCAGTGAGTTCTCTAGCGGGGCTACAGATACGCAGTATTTT. Translation gives CASSEFSSGATDTQYF.

The chain carries TRBV19 and TRBJ1-2, with 8 bases identical to TRBD1. The junction had 5 bases not matched to a gene; V was cut back by 1 base and J by 4 bases. The germline CDR1 and CDR2 sequences are LNHDA and SQIVND (reference sequence). The CDR3 covers 15 residues. CDR3: CASSIGPGGTYGYTF. The CDR3 DNA sequence: TGTGCCAGTAGTATAGGCCCAGGGGGCACCTATGGCTACACCTTC.

This sequence joins TRBV9 and TRBJ2-2, with D maybe TRBD1 (5 bases). This CDR3 has 11 amino acids. With 3 bases removed from V and 11 bases from J, the gap between germline ends came to 8 bases. Looked up from germline, CDR1 is SGDLS and CDR2 is YYNGEE. The CDR3 DNA is TGTGCCAGCAGCGCGACAGAAGAGCTGTTTTTT. Amino acid sequence: CASSATEELFF.

This chain joins TRBV6-1 and TRBJ2-5; 7 bases fit TRBD2. The CDR3 is 15 amino acids. Germline V CDR1 and CDR2: MNHNS, SASEGT. J gave up 2 bases and V 6 bases, and 9 bases lay outside the gene matches. Here the CDR3 reads CASRRASGVQETQYF. CDR3 in DNA: TGTGCCAGCAGGAGGGCCAGCGGGGTTCAAGAGACCCAGTACTTC.

The chain recombines TRBV28 with TRBJ2-7; D perhaps matches TRBD2 (5 bases). The V end lost 6 bases, the J end lost 0 bases, and 12 bases lay between the germline ends. CDR1 is MDHEN, CDR2 SYDVKM, per germline. There are 14 residues in the CDR3. The CDR3 loop reads CASRGVGSSYEQYF. Here the CDR3 DNA reads TGTGCCAGCAGGGGAGTAGGGAGCTCCTACGAGCAGTACTTC. The whole variable domain, remainder taken from reference TRBV28 and TRBJ2-7, is DVKVTQSSRYLVKRTGEKVFLECVQDMDHENMFWYRQDPGLGLRLIYFSYDVKMKEKGDIPEGYSVSREKKERFSLILESASTNQTSMYLCASRGVGSSYEQYFGPGTRLTVT.

The gene calls are TRBV4-2 and TRBJ2-7; 8 bases align to TRBD2. The J segment lost 5 bases and the V segment lost 0 bases, leaving 9 bases of the junction unmatched. Germline lookup yields CDR1 LGHNA and CDR2 YNFKEQ. The length of the CDR3 is 16 residues. The CDR3 DNA sequence: TGTGCCAGCAGCCAAGAGGGGCTAGCGGGTGTGAACGAGCAGTACTTC. Amino acids: CASSQEGLAGVNEQYF.

V usage is TRBV9 and J usage is TRBJ2-7; the D gene is possibly TRBD2 (5 bases). Trimming removed 0 bases at V and 3 bases at J, with 10 bases between. CDR1 is SGDLS and CDR2 is YYNGEE in the germline V gene. The CDR3 length is 14 residues. This CDR3 reads CASSVAAGDYEQYF. CDR3 bases: TGTGCCAGCAGCGTAGCTGCGGGTGACTACGAGCAGTACTTC.

V is TRBV19 and J is TRBJ1-1; 9 bases fit TRBD1. With V trimmed by 5 bases and J by 3 bases, 4 bases remained unmatched. CDR1 LNHDA and CDR2 SQIVND come from the germline V gene (reference sequence). The CDR3 sequence is 14 residues long. The CDR3 sequence is CASSGDREDTEAFF. The CDR3 DNA is TGTGCCAGTAGTGGGGACAGGGAGGACACTGAAGCTTTCTTT.

The genes are TRBV18 and TRBJ2-7, with TRBD1 identical over 7 bases. From germline, CDR1 is KGHSH and CDR2 LQKENI. J gave up 0 bases and V 3 bases, and 5 bases lay outside the gene matches. CDR3 size: 15 residues. CDR3 sequence: CASSPRQGNSYEQYF. CDR3 bases: TGTGCCAGCTCACCTCGACAGGGAAACTCCTACGAGCAGTACTTC.

This sequence joins TRBV28 and TRBJ2-7, with 8 bases aligning to TRBD2. The V gene's germline CDR1 is MDHEN and CDR2 SYDVKM. J gave up 5 bases and V 2 bases, and 14 bases lay outside the gene matches. The CDR3 spans 17 residues. The CDR3 DNA sequence: TGTGCCAGCAGTTTAATGGGGGGCAGCGGGAGCGGACACGAGCAGTACTTC. It yields the protein CASSLMGGSGSGHEQYF.

The chain couples TRBV19 to TRBJ1-4; 7 bases line up with TRBD1. Per the germline V gene, CDR1 is LNHDA and CDR2 is SQIVND (reference sequence). The CDR3 length is 13 residues. V shed 9 bases, J shed 7 bases, and the junction held 8 bases outside the gene matches. DNA for the CDR3: TGTGCCAGGAGTCCAGGGGACAGTGAAAAACTGTTTTTT. This encodes CARSPGDSEKLFF.

The rearrangement joins TRBV6-1 to TRBJ2-5; possibly TRBD1 for D (7 bases). Per germline, CDR1 MNHNS and CDR2 SASEGT. The CDR3 sequence is 14 residues long. Trimming left V 3 bases short and J 4 bases short, with 12 bases between. The CDR3 here is CASSDGRGAETQYF. The DNA for the CDR3 is TGTGCCAGCAGTGATGGCAGGGGGGCAGAGACCCAGTACTTC.

The V gene is TRBV7-9, the J gene TRBJ1-1; tentative D call: TRBD1 (5 bases). V lost 0 bases, J lost 2 bases, and 7 bases lay in between. CDR1 is SEHNR, CDR2 FQNEAQ, per germline (reference sequence). This CDR3 is 14 amino acids long. The DNA for the CDR3 is TGTGCCAGCAGCTTAGCGACAGTCAACACTGAAGCTTTCTTT. Translation gives CASSLATVNTEAFF.

The chain has TRBV19 and TRBJ1-2, with D perhaps TRBD1 (6 bases). The germline V and J ends were trimmed by 3 bases and 6 bases, with 11 bases remaining between them. Germline V lookup: CDR1 LNHDA, CDR2 SQIVND (reference sequence). The CDR3 loop spans 13 amino acids. In DNA form, the CDR3 reads TGTGCCAGTAGTATCTCAGGGGAAAATGGCTACACCTTC. It translates to CASSISGENGYTF.

The chain has TRBV28 and TRBJ2-3, with 7 bases fitting TRBD2. Unmatched junction bases numbered 11, after V lost 5 bases and J lost 0 bases. CDR3 length equals 17 residues. Germline CDR1 and CDR2: MDHEN and SYDVKM. The CDR3 DNA is TGTGCCAGCAGTCAAAGGGCGGGAGAGCCTAGCACAGATACGCAGTATTTT. It encodes CASSQRAGEPSTDTQYF.

The chain joins TRBV28 to TRBJ2-7; the D gene is possibly TRBD2 (5 bases). Trimming removed 4 bases at V and 2 bases at J, with 24 bases between. The CDR3 extends over 18 amino acids. In germline, CDR1 is MDHEN, CDR2 SYDVKM. The CDR3 DNA follows: TGTGCCAGCAGTTCCGCCCCAATCTTTAGCGTAGGCACCTACGAGCAGTACTTC. This codes for CASSSAPIFSVGTYEQYF.

The rearrangement joins TRBV19 to TRBJ1-1; TRBD1 is a possible D gene (5 bases). CDR1 is LNHDA and CDR2 is SQIVND in the germline V gene (reference sequence). The CDR3 has 15 residues. V gave up 5 bases and J gave up 6 bases, with 19 bases separating them. For the CDR3, the DNA is TGTGCCAGTAGTTCGTGGGGCCATGAACGGTCTGAAGCTTTCTTT. Amino acid sequence: CASSSWGHERSEAFF.

The chain uses TRBV5-6 and TRBJ2-5, with 7 bases lining up with TRBD2. Germline assignment: CDR1 SGHDT and CDR2 YYEEEE. J lost 11 bases, V lost 3 bases, and 10 bases had no gene match. The CDR3 sequence is 13 residues long. The DNA for the CDR3 is TGTGCCAGCAGCTCGCAGGGACGGGGGGAGCAGTACTTC. It translates to CASSSQGRGEQYF.

The rearrangement joins TRBV6-5 to TRBJ2-1, with TRBD2 matching 11 bases. Germline loops: CDR1 MNHEY, CDR2 SVGAGI. Losses at the gene ends were 4 bases for V and 4 bases for J; bases not matched to a gene: 3. The CDR3 loop spans 15 amino acids. CDR3 DNA sequence: TGTGCCAGCAGTTGCACTAGCGGGGGATACAATGAGCAGTTCTTC. Residues: CASSCTSGGYNEQFF.

The chain joins TRBV27 to TRBJ2-3; possibly TRBD2 for D (5 bases). Germline CDR1 MNHEY, CDR2 SMNVEV (reference sequence). There are 16 residues in the CDR3. V dropped 2 bases and J dropped 6 bases, with 18 bases sitting between them. CDR3 sequence (DNA): TGTGCCAGCAGTTTAGCCCCTTTGAGGGCCGGGGATACGCAGTATTTT. The encoded protein is CASSLAPLRAGDTQYF.

The V and J genes are TRBV7-6 and TRBJ1-1; D remains unclear. V lost 6 bases and J lost 8, with 16 bases in between. The CDR3 is 13 residues long. Germline-derived CDR1 and CDR2 are SGHVS and FNYEAQ. CDR3 residues: CASRTQRTGEAFF. The CDR3 region has the DNA TGTGCCAGCAGGACCCAGCGGACGGGAGAAGCTTTCTTT.

The V call is TRBV5-1, the J call TRBJ2-1; a possible D gene is TRBD1 (6 bases). The V end lost 4 bases, the J end lost 2 bases, and 16 bases lay between the germline ends. From germline, CDR1 is SGHRS and CDR2 YFSETQ. The CDR3 extends over 16 amino acids. DNA for the CDR3: TGCGCCAGCAGCCAACCAACCACAGGGACCTACAATGAGCAGTTCTTC. As protein: CASSQPTTGTYNEQFF.

Points on this clone: The junction departs from germline at one end; a sequencing error may be responsible. The gene calls are TRBV14 and TRBJ2-7; 9 bases match TRBD2. The CDR3 sequence is 14 residues long. Germline lookup yields CDR1 SGHDN and CDR2 FVKESK. DNA for the CDR3: TGTGCTAGCAGCCAAGGGCGGGGGGGCTACGAGCAGTACTTC. Residues: CASSQGRGGYEQYF. The whole variable domain, remainder taken from reference TRBV14 and TRBJ2-7, is EAGVTQFPSHSVIEKGQTVTLRCDPISGHDNLYWYRRVMGKEIKFLLHFVKESKQDESGMPNNRFLAERTGGTYSTLKVQPAELEDSGVYFCASSQGRGGYEQYFGPGTRLTVT.

V and J are TRBV6-5 and TRBJ1-1; TRBD1 is a possible D gene (5 bases). CDR3 length: 12 residues. The V and J ends lost 5 bases and 1 base respectively, with 5 bases between them. Germline-derived CDR1 and CDR2 are MNHEY and SVGAGI. The CDR3 DNA is TGTGCCAGCAGTGGACAGAACACTGAAGCTTTCTTT. Translating gives CASSGQNTEAFF.

V gene TRBV19 combines with J gene TRBJ1-5; D is perhaps TRBD1 (5 bases). The CDR3 sequence is 14 residues long. The V end was cut by 6 bases, the J end by 3 bases, with 12 bases between. Per the germline V gene, CDR1 is LNHDA and CDR2 is SQIVND (reference sequence). The CDR3 DNA reads TGTGCCAGTAGCAACCAGGGTTCCAATCAGCCCCAGCATTTT. Protein: CASSNQGSNQPQHF.